This T cell receptor beta chain is drawn from a study of blood T cell repertoires in COVID-19. Overall study: T cells, B-cell-depleted T cells, or PBMCs provided the cDNA or gDNA that served as material.

Measured with immunoSEQ multiplex PCR; TCRdb has only the in-frame clones, and not every one. The table lists around 240,000 clones, about 80% of them singletons, with under 2% in the top ten. The V and J ends lost 2 bases and 2 bases, in that order; junction bases with no gene match: 4. Per the germline V gene, CDR1 is MNHNS and CDR2 is SASEGT. CDR3 length equals 16 residues. The source material was peripheral blood. The receptor comes from a woman older than 75 with acute or convalescent COVID-19. The chain uses TRBV6-1 and TRBJ2-5; 11 nucleotides agree with TRBD1. The CDR3 DNA reads as TGTGCCAGCAGTGAACCGGACAGGGGGCGGCAAGAGACCCAGTACTTC. The encoded protein is CASSEPDRGRQETQYF.